The table lists the clone carrying this T cell receptor (beta chain) with a count of one. Its antigen is not known. The sample belongs to a study of shared clonotypes between healthy human individuals. Overall study: The study used three CD4 naive, three CD4 memory, two CD8 naive and one CD8 memory plate per donor. Broader study findings: Larger estimated richness was generally recorded for naive subsets relative to memory subsets. Although depth was large, rarefaction showed that sequencing of the sorted subsets was incomplete.

This CDR3 has 14 amino acids. The germline V gene encodes CDR1 SNHLY and CDR2 FYNNEI. Naive CD8 populations comprised CD45RO-negative cells positively selected for CCR7, excluding terminally differentiated effector memory CD45RA+ cells. The assay was immunoSEQ multiplex PCR, and TCRdb's table has in-frame clones only and misses some. The sample holds around 550,000 clones, around 95% seen once. Specimen: naive CD8+ T cells sorted from blood. The TCR sequence derives from a woman aged 25 to 39 in good health. The chain combines TRBV2 with TRBJ2-7; 12 nucleotides align to TRBD2. The CDR3 DNA reads TGTGCTACCAATATAGGACTAGCGGGATACGAGCAGTACTTC. Translated: CATNIGLAGYEQYF.